Listed here is a single T cell receptor beta chain. This clonotype was found once. Its antigen remains unidentified. No clone much larger than this one lies a single base away; base qualities are absent. One read alone provides weak support. The sample originates from a study of T cell repertoires in cytomegalovirus infection (dated by TCRdb to the late 2010s). Background for the entire study: Peptide stimulations targeted recently identified HLA-C-restricted CMV epitopes, whose presentation resists viral immunomodulation, together with well-studied HLA-B-restricted epitopes. Donor HLA type was relevant to the analysis, as public TCR beta signatures indicated carriage of CMV infection together with the matching HLA type. Findings and caveats that apply to the study as a whole: In the ex vivo response, HLA-C-restricted CMV-specific TCR beta clonotypes were dominant, and in two of eight donors the single most frequent clonotype came from this HLA-C-restricted group. In both this cohort and an independent cohort of 352 donors, the cumulative frequency of public TCR beta family members distinguished carriers of CMV infection plus the relevant HLA type.

The CDR3, from cysteine to phenylalanine, totals 16 residues. Here the CDR3 DNA is all that survives: 48 bases in frame from base 1. The V and J ends are trimmed by 3 bases and 7 bases, leaving 19 bases between them. The germline V gene specifies SGHNT as CDR1 and YENEEA as CDR2. The treatment or condition label on this specimen signifies: in vitro stimulation with specific CMV peptide epitopes to enrich CMV-specific T cells. This sample was sequenced with an Illumina HiSeq 1500. The public reads were quality trimmed at Q25 with fastp and then assembled into clones with MiXCR by TCRdb, keeping productive beta chains. Every distinct CDR3 protein forms one entry, paired with its most common genes and DNA. Within this sample are approximately 340,000 distinct CDR3 sequences, with 25% to 30% of them counted one time only. The leading ten clones occupy about 20% of the sample.

The receptor was derived from a human donor in good health (CMV status not recorded). Some clones in this sample may be carry-over from other donors' samples. The chain was built from TRBV11-3 and TRBJ2-1; the D gene is perhaps TRBD1, from 7 matching bases. The sequencing used cultured PBMCs, collected from culture after CMV antigen stimulation. The CDR3 reads as follows: CASSFGGWQGGNEQFF. The nucleotides are TGTGCCAGCAGCTTTGGGGGGTGGCAGGGGGGAAATGAGCAGTTCTTC. With the portions outside the CDR3 filled from the reference TRBV11-3 and TRBJ2-1 genes, the complete variable region becomes EAGVVQSPRYKIIEKKQPVAFWCNPISGHNTLYWYLQNLGQGPELLIRYENEEAVDDSQLPKDRFSAERLKGVDSTLKIQPAELGDSAVYLCASSFGGWQGGNEQFFGPGTRLTVL.